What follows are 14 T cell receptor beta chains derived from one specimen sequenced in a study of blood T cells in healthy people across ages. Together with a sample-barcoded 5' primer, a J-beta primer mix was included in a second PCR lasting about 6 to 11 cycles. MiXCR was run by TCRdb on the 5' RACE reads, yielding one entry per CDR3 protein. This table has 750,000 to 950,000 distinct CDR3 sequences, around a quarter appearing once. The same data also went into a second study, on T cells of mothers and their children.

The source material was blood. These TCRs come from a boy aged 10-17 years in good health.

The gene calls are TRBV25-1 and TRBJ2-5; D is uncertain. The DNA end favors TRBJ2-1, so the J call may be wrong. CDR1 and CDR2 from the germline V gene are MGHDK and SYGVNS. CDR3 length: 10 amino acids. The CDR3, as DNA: TGTGCCAGCAAGGCCCGAGAGCAGTTCTTC. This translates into CASKAREQFF.

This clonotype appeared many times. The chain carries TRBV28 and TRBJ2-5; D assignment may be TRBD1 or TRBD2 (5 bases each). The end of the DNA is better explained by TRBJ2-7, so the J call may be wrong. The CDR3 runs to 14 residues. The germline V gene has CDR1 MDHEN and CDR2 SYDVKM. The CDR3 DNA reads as TGTGCCAGCAGTTTCCCGGGACGGAGCTACGAGCAGTACTTC. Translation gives CASSFPGRSYEQYF.

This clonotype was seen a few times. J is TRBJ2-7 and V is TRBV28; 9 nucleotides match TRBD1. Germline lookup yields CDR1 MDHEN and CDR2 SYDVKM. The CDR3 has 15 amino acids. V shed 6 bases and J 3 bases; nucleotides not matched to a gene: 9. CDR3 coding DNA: TGTGCCAGCAGCGTTGGGACAGGGTATAGCTACGAGCAGTACTTC. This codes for CASSVGTGYSYEQYF.

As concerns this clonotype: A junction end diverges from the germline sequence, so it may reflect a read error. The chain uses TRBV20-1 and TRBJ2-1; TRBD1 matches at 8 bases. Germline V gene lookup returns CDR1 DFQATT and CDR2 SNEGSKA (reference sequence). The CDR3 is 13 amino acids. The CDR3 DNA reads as TGCAGTGCTAGGGTGTCGATGGGACAGGACGCTTTATTC. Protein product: CSARVSMGQDALF.

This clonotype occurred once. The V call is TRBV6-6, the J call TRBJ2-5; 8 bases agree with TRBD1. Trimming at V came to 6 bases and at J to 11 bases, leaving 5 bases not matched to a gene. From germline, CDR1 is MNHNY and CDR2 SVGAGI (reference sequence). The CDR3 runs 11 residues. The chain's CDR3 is CASRGDRLQYF. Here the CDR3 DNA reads TGTGCCAGCAGGGGGGACAGGCTACAGTACTTC.

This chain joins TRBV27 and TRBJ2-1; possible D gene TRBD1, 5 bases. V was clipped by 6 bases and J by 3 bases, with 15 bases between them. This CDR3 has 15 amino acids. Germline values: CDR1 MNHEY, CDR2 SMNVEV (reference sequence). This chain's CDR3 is CASRQRQTIYNEQFF. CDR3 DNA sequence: TGTGCCAGCAGACAACGACAGACAATCTACAATGAGCAGTTCTTC.

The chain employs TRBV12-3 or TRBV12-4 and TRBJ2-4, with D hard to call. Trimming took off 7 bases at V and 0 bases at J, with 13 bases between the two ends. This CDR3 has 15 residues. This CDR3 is CASKPLGGAKNIQYF. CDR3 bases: TGTGCCAGCAAACCTTTAGGCGGAGCCAAAAACATTCAGTACTTC.

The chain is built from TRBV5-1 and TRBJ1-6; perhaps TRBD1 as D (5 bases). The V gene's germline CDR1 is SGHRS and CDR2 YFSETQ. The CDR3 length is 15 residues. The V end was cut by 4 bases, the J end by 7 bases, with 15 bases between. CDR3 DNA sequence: TGCGCCAGCAGCGATCGACAGAGTGGGAATTCACCCCTCCACTTT. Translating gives CASSDRQSGNSPLHF.

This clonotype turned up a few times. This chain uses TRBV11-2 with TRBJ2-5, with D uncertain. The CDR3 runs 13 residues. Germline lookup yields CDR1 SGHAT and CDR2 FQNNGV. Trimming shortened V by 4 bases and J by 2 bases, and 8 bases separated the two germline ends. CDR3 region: CASSYERQETQYF. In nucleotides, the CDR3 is TGTGCCAGCAGCTACGAGAGACAAGAGACCCAGTACTTC.

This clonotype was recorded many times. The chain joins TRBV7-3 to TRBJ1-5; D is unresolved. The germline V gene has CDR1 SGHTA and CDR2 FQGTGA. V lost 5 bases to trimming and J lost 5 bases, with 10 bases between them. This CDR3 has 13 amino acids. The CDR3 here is CASSEWGDQPQHF. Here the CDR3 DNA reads TGTGCCAGCAGCGAGTGGGGAGATCAGCCCCAGCATTTT.

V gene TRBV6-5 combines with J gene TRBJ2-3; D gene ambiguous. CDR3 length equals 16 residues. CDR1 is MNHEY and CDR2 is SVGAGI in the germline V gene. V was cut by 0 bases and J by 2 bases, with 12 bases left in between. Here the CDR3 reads CASSYSTPKVTDTQYF. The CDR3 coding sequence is TGTGCCAGCAGTTACTCGACACCCAAGGTCACAGATACGCAGTATTTT.

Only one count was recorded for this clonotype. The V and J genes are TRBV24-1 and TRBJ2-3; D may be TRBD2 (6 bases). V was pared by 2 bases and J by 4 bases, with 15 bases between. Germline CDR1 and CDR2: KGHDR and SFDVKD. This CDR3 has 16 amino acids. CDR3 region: CATSDSGTFRADTQYF. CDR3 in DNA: TGTGCCACCAGTGATTCCGGGACTTTCAGGGCAGATACGCAGTATTTT.

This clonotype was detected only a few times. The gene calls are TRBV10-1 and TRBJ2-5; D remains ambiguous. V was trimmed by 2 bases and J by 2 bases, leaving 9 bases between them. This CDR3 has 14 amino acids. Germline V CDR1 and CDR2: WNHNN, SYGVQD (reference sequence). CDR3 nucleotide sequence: TGCGCCAGCAGTGAGAGTCGTCAGCAAGAGACCCAGTACTTC. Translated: CASSESRQQETQYF.

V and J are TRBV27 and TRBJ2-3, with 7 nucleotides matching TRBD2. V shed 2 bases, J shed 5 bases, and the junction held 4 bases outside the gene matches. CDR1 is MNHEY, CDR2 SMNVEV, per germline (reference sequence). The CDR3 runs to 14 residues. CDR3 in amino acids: CASSLGRGRDTQYF. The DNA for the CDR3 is TGTGCCAGCAGTTTAGGGCGGGGGAGAGATACGCAGTATTTT.